This T cell receptor beta chain derives from a study of blood T cell repertoires in COVID-19. There are a few counts of this clone. TCRdb's copy holds only in-frame clones and misses some; the assay was immunoSEQ multiplex PCR. There are around 110,000 clones in the sample; 75% to 90% occur only once, and 7.9% lies in the top ten. The CDR3 covers 13 residues. V was cut by 5 bases and J by 3 bases, with 10 bases left in between. The germline CDR1 and CDR2 sequences are SGHDN and FVKESK. The receptor's source is a man aged 70-80 years with acute or convalescent COVID-19. V is TRBV14 and J is TRBJ1-1; TRBD1 might be the D (5 bases). The sample taken for sequencing was peripheral blood. CDR3 sequence reads: CASSGGGYTEAFF. CDR3 nucleotides: TGTGCCAGCAGCGGGGGAGGTTACACTGAAGCTTTCTTT.